Each of the 18 T cell receptor beta chains below was sequenced from the same sample in a study of T-cell memory formation after mild COVID-19. MiXCR was run by TCRdb on the 5' RACE reads, yielding one entry per CDR3 protein. The table lists about 140,000 distinct CDR3 sequences, approximately 21% of them singletons. Sequenced sample: PBMCs or a T cell subset sorted from them (not recorded which). The receptors derive from an adult woman who had mild COVID-19 (a few samples of this study predate the infection). Cell type and time point are not known.

This clonotype was observed a handful of times. This chain connects TRBV15 to TRBJ2-1; unclear D gene. The CDR3 consists of 13 residues. Trimming cost V 0 bases and J 8 bases, with 8 bases left between them. CDR1 is LNHNV and CDR2 is YYDKDF in the germline V gene (reference sequence). The CDR3 region is CATSREGHDEQFF. In DNA form, the CDR3 reads TGTGCCACCAGCAGAGAGGGTCATGATGAGCAGTTCTTC.

A note on this clonotype: Relative to the germline gene, one junction end is altered; a read error may explain this. The V gene is TRBV20-1, the J gene TRBJ1-5; maybe TRBD1 (6 bases). The CDR3 is 15 residues long. Germline V gene sequence: CDR1 DFQATT, CDR2 SNEGSKA (reference sequence). This chain's CDR3 is CSAREGGNSYQPQHF. Written as DNA, the CDR3 is TGCAGTGCTAGAGAAGGGGGGAATAGCTATCAGCCCCAGCATTTT.

This clonotype was counted a few times. The DNA of the CDR3 is TGTGCCAGCAGCTTAAAGGGTGGTGGGACCGGGGAGCTGTTTTTT. Encoded protein: CASSLKGGGTGELFF. The chain carries TRBV7-2 and TRBJ2-2; D is uncertain. Germline CDR1 is SGHTA and CDR2 is FQGNSA. V was shortened by 2 bases and J by 5 bases, with 12 bases between the two germline ends. CDR3 length: 15 amino acids.

The chain links TRBV10-3 to TRBJ2-3; D is perhaps TRBD2 (7 bases). The germline CDR1 and CDR2 sequences are ENHRY and SYGVKD. CDR3 length: 15 amino acids. V was pared by 4 bases and J by 0 bases, with 11 bases between. CDR3 residues: CAISAAGASTDTQYF. DNA of the CDR3: TGTGCCATCAGTGCGGCGGGGGCCAGCACAGATACGCAGTATTTT.

This clonotype was detected a few times. This chain links TRBV3-1 with TRBJ2-2; 7 positions agree with TRBD2. The CDR3 loop spans 16 amino acids. Germline assignment: CDR1 LGHDT and CDR2 YNNKEL (reference sequence). After removal of 4 bases from V and 1 base from J, the junction contained 6 bases not matched to a gene. CDR3 residues: CASSPPGTMNTGELFF. The CDR3 DNA reads TGTGCCAGCAGCCCCCCCGGGACTATGAACACCGGGGAGCTGTTTTTT.

This chain links TRBV19 with TRBJ1-2; TRBD1 aligns across 8 bases. Germline V lookup: CDR1 LNHDA, CDR2 SQIVND (reference sequence). The CDR3 spans 15 residues. Trimming took 4 bases from V and 4 from J; bases not matched to a gene: 8. CDR3 in DNA: TGTGCCAGTAGTACCATCGGGACAGGACTCTATGGCTACACCTTC. Encoded protein: CASSTIGTGLYGYTF.

This clonotype showed up just a few times. This chain connects TRBV20-1 to TRBJ2-1; 11 bases match TRBD2. The V segment lost 3 bases and the J segment 0 bases; nucleotides outside the gene matches: 4. Germline V lookup: CDR1 DFQATT, CDR2 SNEGSKA (reference sequence). This CDR3 spans 16 amino acids. In nucleotides, the CDR3 is TGCAGTGCTAGGAGTAGCGGGGGGGACTCCTACAATGAGCAGTTCTTC. Protein: CSARSSGGDSYNEQFF.

The chain links TRBV5-1 to TRBJ2-2, with D tentatively TRBD2 (5 bases). V was cut by 7 bases and J by 4 bases, with 11 bases left in between. The germline CDR1 and CDR2 sequences are SGHRS and YFSETQ. This CDR3 contains 13 residues. For the CDR3, the DNA is TGCGCCAGCTATCGCGAGGGCACCGGGGAGCTGTTTTTT. As protein: CASYREGTGELFF.

The chain uses TRBV6-6 and TRBJ1-2; 7 positions match TRBD1. The CDR3 covers 15 residues. Losses at the gene ends were 10 bases for V and 4 bases for J; bases not matched to a gene: 15. CDR1 is MNHNY and CDR2 is SVGAGI in the germline V gene (reference sequence). The CDR3 loop is CATSASGGGGYGYTF. DNA of the CDR3: TGTGCCACCTCCGCTTCAGGGGGGGGCGGCTATGGCTACACCTTC.

A few counts support this clonotype. The chain links TRBV29-1 to TRBJ2-1; the match to TRBD2 covers 7 bases. Germline lookup yields CDR1 SQVTM and CDR2 ANQGSEA. The CDR3 extends over 13 amino acids. After removal of 4 bases from V and 2 bases from J, the junction contained 2 bases not matched to a gene. The CDR3 DNA reads TGCAGCGTTGGCGGGAGTCCCTACAATGAGCAGTTCTTC. Residues: CSVGGSPYNEQFF.

The chain is built from TRBV4-1 and TRBJ1-5; 7 bases agree with TRBD1. J was trimmed by 6 bases and V by 3 bases; bases with no gene match: 5. Germline-derived CDR1 and CDR2 are MGHRA and YSYEKL. The CDR3 covers 14 residues. The DNA for the CDR3 is TGCGCCAGCAGCCACAGACAGGGCGGTCAGCCCCAGCATTTT. Amino acids: CASSHRQGGQPQHF.

The sample holds a few counts of this clonotype. The rearrangement uses TRBV7-2 and TRBJ2-7; 8 bases are a match to TRBD2. Unmatched junction bases numbered 4, after V lost 6 bases and J lost 9 bases. The CDR3 loop spans 11 amino acids. Germline CDR1 SGHTA, CDR2 FQGNSA. For the CDR3, the DNA is TGTGCCAGCAGAGATAGCGGGGCGCAGTACTTC. Amino acid sequence: CASRDSGAQYF. Combining the CDR3 with reference TRBV7-2 and TRBJ2-7 gives the whole variable domain GAGVSQSPSNKVTEKGKDVELRCDPISGHTALYWYRQSLGQGLEFLIYFQGNSAPDKSGLPSDRFSAERTGGSVSTLTIQRTQQEDSAVYLCASRDSGAQYFGPGTRLTVT.

This clonotype was counted once. The chain links TRBV5-1 to TRBJ1-1; no firm D call. The CDR3 contains 14 residues. Germline assignment: CDR1 SGHRS and CDR2 YFSETQ. Trimming cost V 3 bases and J 4 bases, with 13 bases left between them. The CDR3 coding sequence is TGCGCCAGCAGCTCGGCGGTTGGGAGCACTGAAGCTTTCTTT. Translated, it gives CASSSAVGSTEAFF.

This clonotype was observed a few times. The chain uses TRBV12-3 or TRBV12-4 and TRBJ2-1; 8 bases are a match to TRBD1. This CDR3 is 14 amino acids long. The junction had 8 bases not matched to a gene; V was cut back by 6 bases and J by 7 bases. CDR3 protein: CASRAGTGGNEQFF. In nucleotides, the CDR3 is TGTGCCAGCAGAGCCGGGACAGGTGGGAATGAGCAGTTCTTC.

This clonotype was counted between two and nine times. The chain uses TRBV7-9 and TRBJ2-7, with 9 bases fitting TRBD2. Per germline, CDR1 SEHNR and CDR2 FQNEAQ (reference sequence). This CDR3 comprises 17 residues. Trimming at V came to 6 bases and at J to 5 bases, leaving 17 bases not matched to a gene. This CDR3 reads CASRPQSGGLFSNEQYF. CDR3 nucleotide sequence: TGTGCCAGCAGACCTCAGAGCGGGGGGCTCTTTTCGAACGAGCAGTACTTC.

The V gene is TRBV6-2 or TRBV6-3, the J gene TRBJ2-1, with D possibly being TRBD2 (6 bases). Per the germline V gene, CDR1 is MNHEY and CDR2 is SVGEGT. Trimming shortened V by 3 bases and J by 8 bases, and 17 bases separated the two germline ends. The CDR3 spans 15 residues. The CDR3 DNA reads as TGTGCCAGCAGTTATTACGGGACTCCGGCCGATGAGCAGTTCTTC. As protein: CASSYYGTPADEQFF.

This clonotype has more than one count but fewer than ten. The gene calls are TRBV29-1 and TRBJ1-3, with no clear D. Trimming removed 4 bases from V and 0 bases from J, with 7 bases in between. Germline V lookup: CDR1 SQVTM, CDR2 ANQGSEA. This CDR3 comprises 13 residues. For the CDR3, the DNA is TGCAGCGTTGGACCGAGCTCTGGAAACACCATATATTTT. Its translation is CSVGPSSGNTIYF. Variable domain in full (rest from reference TRBV29-1 and TRBJ1-3): SAVISQKPSRDICQRGTSLTIQCQVDSQVTMMFWYRQQPGQSLTLIATANQGSEATYESGFVIDKFPISRPNLTFSTLTVSNMSPEDSSIYLCSVGPSSGNTIYFGEGSWLTVV.

This chain links TRBV5-5 with TRBJ2-3, with D perhaps TRBD1 (6 bases). This CDR3 contains 14 residues. V gave up 3 bases and J gave up 5 bases, with 13 bases separating them. CDR1 and CDR2 (germline): SGHKS, YYEKEE (reference sequence). The CDR3 loop is CASSWGLGKDTQYF. The CDR3 coding sequence is TGTGCCAGCAGCTGGGGGCTAGGCAAAGATACGCAGTATTTT.